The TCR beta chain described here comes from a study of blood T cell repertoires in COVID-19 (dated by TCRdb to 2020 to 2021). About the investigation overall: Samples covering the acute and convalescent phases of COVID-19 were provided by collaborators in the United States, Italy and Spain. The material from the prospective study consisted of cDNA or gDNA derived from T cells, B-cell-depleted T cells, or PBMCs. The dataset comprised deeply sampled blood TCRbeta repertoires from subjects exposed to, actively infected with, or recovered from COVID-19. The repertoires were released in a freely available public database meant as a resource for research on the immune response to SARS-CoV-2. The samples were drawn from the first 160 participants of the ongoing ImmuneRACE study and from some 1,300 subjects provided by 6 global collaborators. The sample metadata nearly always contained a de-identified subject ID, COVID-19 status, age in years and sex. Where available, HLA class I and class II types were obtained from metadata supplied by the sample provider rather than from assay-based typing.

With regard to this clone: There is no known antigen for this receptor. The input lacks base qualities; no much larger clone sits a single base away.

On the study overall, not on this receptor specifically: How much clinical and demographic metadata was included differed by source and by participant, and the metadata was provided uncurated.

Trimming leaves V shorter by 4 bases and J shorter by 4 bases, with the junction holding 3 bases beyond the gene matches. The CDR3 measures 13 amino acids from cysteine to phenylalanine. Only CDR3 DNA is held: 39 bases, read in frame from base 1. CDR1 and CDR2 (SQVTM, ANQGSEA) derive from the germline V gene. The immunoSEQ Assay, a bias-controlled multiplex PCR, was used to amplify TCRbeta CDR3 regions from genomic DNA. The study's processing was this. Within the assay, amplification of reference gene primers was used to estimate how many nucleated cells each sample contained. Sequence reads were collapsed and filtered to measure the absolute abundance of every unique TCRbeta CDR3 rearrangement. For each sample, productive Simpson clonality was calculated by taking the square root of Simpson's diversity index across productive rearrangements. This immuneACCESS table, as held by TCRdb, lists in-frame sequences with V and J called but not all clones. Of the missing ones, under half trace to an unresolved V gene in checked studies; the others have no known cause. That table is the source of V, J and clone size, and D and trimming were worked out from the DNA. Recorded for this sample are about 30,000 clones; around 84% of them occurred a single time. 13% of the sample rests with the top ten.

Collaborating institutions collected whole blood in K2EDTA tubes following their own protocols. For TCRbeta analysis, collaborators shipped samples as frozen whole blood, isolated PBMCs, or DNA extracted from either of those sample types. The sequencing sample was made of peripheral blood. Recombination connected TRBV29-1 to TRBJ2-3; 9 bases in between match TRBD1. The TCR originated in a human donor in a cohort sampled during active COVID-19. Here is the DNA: TGCAGCGTTGGAACAGGGGGCTCAGATACGCAGTATTTT. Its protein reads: CSVGTGGSDTQYF.